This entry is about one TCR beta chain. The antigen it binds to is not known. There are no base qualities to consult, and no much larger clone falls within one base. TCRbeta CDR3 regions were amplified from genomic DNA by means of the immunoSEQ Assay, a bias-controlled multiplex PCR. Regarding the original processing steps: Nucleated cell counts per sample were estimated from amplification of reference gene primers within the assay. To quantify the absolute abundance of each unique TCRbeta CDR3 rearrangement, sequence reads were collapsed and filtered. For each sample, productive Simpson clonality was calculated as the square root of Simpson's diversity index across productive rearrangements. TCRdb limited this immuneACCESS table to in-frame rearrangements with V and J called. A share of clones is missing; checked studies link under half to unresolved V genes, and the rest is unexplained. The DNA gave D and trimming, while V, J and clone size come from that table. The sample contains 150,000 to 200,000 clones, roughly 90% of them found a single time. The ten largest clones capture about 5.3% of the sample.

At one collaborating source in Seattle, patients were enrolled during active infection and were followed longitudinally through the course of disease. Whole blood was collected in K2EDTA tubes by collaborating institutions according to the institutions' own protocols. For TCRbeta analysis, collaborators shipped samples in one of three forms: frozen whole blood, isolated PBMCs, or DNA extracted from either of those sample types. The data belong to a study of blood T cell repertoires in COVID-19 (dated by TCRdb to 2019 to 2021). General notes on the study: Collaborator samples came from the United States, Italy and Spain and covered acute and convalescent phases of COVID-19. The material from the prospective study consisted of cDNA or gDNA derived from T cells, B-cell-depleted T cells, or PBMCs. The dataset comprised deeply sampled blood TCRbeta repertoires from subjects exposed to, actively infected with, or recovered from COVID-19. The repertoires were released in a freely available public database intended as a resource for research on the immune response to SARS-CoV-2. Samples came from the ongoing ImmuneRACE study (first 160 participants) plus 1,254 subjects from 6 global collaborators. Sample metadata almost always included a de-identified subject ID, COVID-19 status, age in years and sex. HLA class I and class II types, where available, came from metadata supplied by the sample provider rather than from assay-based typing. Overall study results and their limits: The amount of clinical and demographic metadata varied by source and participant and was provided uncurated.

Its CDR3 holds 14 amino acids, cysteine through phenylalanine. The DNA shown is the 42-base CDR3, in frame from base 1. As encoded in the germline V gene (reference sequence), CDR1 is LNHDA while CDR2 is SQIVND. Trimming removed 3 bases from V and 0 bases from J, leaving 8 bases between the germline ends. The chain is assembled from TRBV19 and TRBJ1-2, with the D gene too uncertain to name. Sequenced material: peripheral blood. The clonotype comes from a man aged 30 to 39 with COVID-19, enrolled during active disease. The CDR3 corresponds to CASSIGLSNYGYTF. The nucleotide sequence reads TGTGCCAGTAGTATTGGGCTTTCTAACTATGGCTACACCTTC.